This T cell receptor beta chain was recorded in a study of blood T cell repertoires in COVID-19. There are 16 residues in the CDR3. Germline CDR1 is SGHRS and CDR2 is YFSETQ. Trimming cost V 4 bases and J 1 base, with 17 bases left between them. Method: immunoSEQ multiplex PCR; TCRdb's copy keeps in-frame clones and lacks some. This sample has roughly 200,000 clones; 75% to 90% occur once, and the top ten carry about 10%. This rearrangement joins TRBV5-1 to TRBJ2-5; possible D gene TRBD2, 5 bases. The specimen was peripheral blood. The receptor was isolated from a human donor with active or convalescent COVID-19. The donor label of this sample is uncertain. CDR3: CASSHSGLGSQETQYF. CDR3 in DNA: TGCGCCAGCAGCCACTCTGGACTGGGCTCCCAAGAGACCCAGTACTTC.